These 26 T cell receptor beta chains were all obtained from the same sample, sequenced in a study of blood T cells in healthy people across ages (dated by TCRdb to the mid-2010s). Library construction relied on 5' RACE. TCRdb lists the instrument as Illumina HiSeq 2500. The second PCR ran for roughly 7 to 11 cycles and used a J-beta primer mix along with a sample-barcoded 5' primer. TCRdb took the public reads, trimmed them with fastp at Q25, ran MiXCR for clone calling and kept in-frame beta chains. Rows with a matching CDR3 protein are joined into one entry that keeps the most common DNA and genes. Within this sample are 1.4 million or so distinct CDR3 sequences, with under 55% of them counted one time only. Jointly, the top ten make up around 4% of the sample. The sequenced sample was blood. The receptors were gathered from a woman between 18 and 29 years old in good health.

The J gene is TRBJ2-1, the V gene TRBV4-3, with TRBD1 matching over 7 bases. The better agreement between TRBJ2-7 and the DNA end casts doubt on the J call. The CDR3 runs 15 residues. The germline V gene encodes CDR1 LGHNA and CDR2 YSLEER. The CDR3 region is CASSPTPDRYNEQYF. Here the CDR3 DNA reads TGCGCCAGCAGCCCAACCCCGGACAGGTACAATGAGCAGTACTTC.

In its sample, this clonotype was seen a few times. The rearrangement links TRBV7-2 to TRBJ2-7, with 8 bases fitting TRBD1. Germline V gene data show CDR1 as SGHTA and CDR2 as FQGNSA. The CDR3 covers 16 residues. Trimming cost V 5 bases and J 0 bases; bases outside gene matches: 9. CDR3 bases: TGTGCCAGCAGCCCAGCATGGGACAGGAGCTCCTACGAGCAGTACTTC. It codes for CASSPAWDRSSYEQYF.

The V gene is TRBV20-1, the J gene TRBJ2-2, with D perhaps TRBD1 (6 bases). The CDR3 sequence is 13 residues long. V lost 5 bases to trimming and J lost 4 bases, with 11 bases between them. Germline V gene data show CDR1 as DFQATT and CDR2 as SNEGSKA (reference sequence). CDR3 nucleotides: TGCAGTGCTCCAACAGGGATCACCGGGGAGCTGTTTTTT. Protein product: CSAPTGITGELFF.

CDR3 coding DNA: TGTGCCAGCAGCCAGCGACGAGACAGGGGGCAAGCAGATACGCAGTATTTT. This translates into CASSQRRDRGQADTQYF. This sequence joins TRBV5-5 and TRBJ2-3; 10 bases are shared with TRBD1. Germline trimming cut 4 bases from V and 4 bases from J; bases unmatched to any gene: 12. From germline, CDR1 is SGHKS and CDR2 YYEKEE (reference sequence). The CDR3 sequence is 17 residues long.

The chain combines TRBV2 with TRBJ2-5; 10 positions match TRBD2. The CDR3 totals 13 residues. Germline lookup yields CDR1 SNHLY and CDR2 FYNNEI. CDR3 sequence: CATGTSEWETQYF. The CDR3 DNA reads as TGTGCAACTGGGACTAGCGAGTGGGAGACCCAGTACTTC. The full variable domain, rest sourced from reference TRBV2 and TRBJ2-5, is EPEVTQTPSHQVTQMGQEVILRCVPISNHLYFYWYRQILGQKVEFLVSFYNNEISEKSEIFDDQFSVERPDGSNFTLKIRSTKLEDSAMYFCATGTSEWETQYFGPGTRLLVL.

The chain joins TRBV28 to TRBJ2-2, with TRBD1 matching over 8 bases. Per the germline V gene, CDR1 is MDHEN and CDR2 is SYDVKM. The CDR3 has 15 amino acids. V shed 4 bases, J shed 9 bases, and the junction held 10 bases outside the gene matches. DNA of the CDR3: TGTGCCAGCAGTTCCTCGGACAGGGTGGGTCGGGAGCTGTTTTTT. As protein: CASSSSDRVGRELFF. Looking up the rest from reference TRBV28 and TRBJ2-2 gives the full variable domain: DVKVTQSSRYLVKRTGEKVFLECVQDMDHENMFWYRQDPGLGLRLIYFSYDVKMKEKGDIPEGYSVSREKKERFSLILESASTNQTSMYLCASSSSDRVGRELFFGEGSRLTVL.

The rearrangement links TRBV20-1 to TRBJ2-4, with 12 positions matching TRBD2. The ends lost 5 bases at V and 4 bases at J; junction bases unmatched: 6. The CDR3 is made up of 15 amino acids. Germline assignment: CDR1 DFQATT and CDR2 SNEGSKA (reference sequence). Here the CDR3 DNA reads TGCAGTGCTCCTACTAGCGGGAGGAATAAAAACATTCAGTACTTC. It specifies CSAPTSGRNKNIQYF.

The chain has TRBV10-3 and TRBJ1-1; weak D call: TRBD1 (5 bases). Trimming shortened V by 5 bases and J by 4 bases, and 11 bases separated the two germline ends. Germline CDR1 ENHRY, CDR2 SYGVKD. The CDR3 runs 13 residues. CDR3 bases: TGTGCCATCAGTAGGCAGGGTCCCACTGAAGCTTTCTTT. It is translated as CAISRQGPTEAFF.

This clonotype was recorded only once. The final CDR3 position lacks the conserved phenylalanine or tryptophan, pointing to a likely read error. The rearrangement joins TRBV4-3 to TRBJ2-5; 8 bases are a match to TRBD1. This CDR3 has 16 residues. J was trimmed by 2 bases and V by 0 bases; bases with no gene match: 5. Germline CDR1 is LGHNA and CDR2 is YSLEER. The CDR3 sequence: CASSQEDRVGQETQYS. As DNA, the CDR3 is TGCGCCAGCAGCCAAGAGGACAGGGTGGGTCAAGAGACCCAGTACTCC.

The chain combines TRBV20-1 with TRBJ1-1; perhaps TRBD1 as D (6 bases). CDR3 length equals 13 residues. V lost 2 bases to trimming and J lost 4 bases, with 11 bases between them. Germline CDR1 DFQATT, CDR2 SNEGSKA (reference sequence). The CDR3 region has the DNA TGCAGTGCTAGAAAGGGGGTCGGCACTGAAGCTTTCTTT. This encodes CSARKGVGTEAFF.

V gene TRBV29-1 combines with J gene TRBJ2-6, with D uncertain. CDR1 and CDR2 from the germline V gene are SQVTM and ANQGSEA. The CDR3 totals 15 residues. V dropped 7 bases and J dropped 3 bases, with 16 bases sitting between them. The CDR3 sequence is CSAVQRAGGANVLTF. DNA of the CDR3: TGCAGCGCCGTTCAACGGGCCGGTGGGGCCAACGTCCTGACTTTC.

This clonotype has at least ten counts. This chain links TRBV7-2 with TRBJ2-1; D is possibly TRBD2 (6 bases). Trimming took 5 bases from V and 11 from J, leaving 19 bases between them. The CDR3 runs to 14 residues. Germline CDR1 is SGHTA and CDR2 is FQGNSA. Here the CDR3 reads CASSPQTREPKQFF. CDR3 sequence (DNA): TGTGCCAGCAGCCCCCAGACTAGGGAGCCTAAGCAGTTCTTC.

The rearrangement joins TRBV7-3 to TRBJ2-7; D possibly corresponds to TRBD1 (5 bases). Germline loops: CDR1 SGHTA, CDR2 FQGTGA. V was pared by 2 bases and J by 4 bases, with 15 bases between. This CDR3 is built from 15 residues. In DNA, the CDR3 is TGTGCCAGCAGCTTATATGCCCAGGGCCAATACGAGCAGTACTTC. The encoded protein is CASSLYAQGQYEQYF.

This chain links TRBV12-3 or TRBV12-4 with TRBJ1-1; 9 nucleotides agree with TRBD1. Unmatched junction bases numbered 8, after V lost 2 bases and J lost 1 base. This CDR3 is built from 17 residues. Written as DNA, the CDR3 is TGTGCCAGCAGTTTACGAGCCGGGACAGGGCAGAACACTGAAGCTTTCTTT. This encodes CASSLRAGTGQNTEAFF.

This clonotype occurred many times. The rearrangement links TRBV29-1 to TRBJ2-1; 7 bases align to TRBD2. With V trimmed by 5 bases and J by 1 base, 26 bases remained unmatched. The germline CDR1 and CDR2 sequences are SQVTM and ANQGSEA. The CDR3 length is 21 residues. CDR3 nucleotide sequence: TGCAGCGTTAGAAGGAGTGAGGTGTTGGGGGGGATAATGGGGTCCTACAATGAGCAGTTCTTC. Its translation is CSVRRSEVLGGIMGSYNEQFF.

This clonotype has a handful of counts. CDR3 DNA sequence: TGTGCCAGCAGCGACCCGACAGGGTCGTCTGAGCAGTTCTTC. Translated: CASSDPTGSSEQFF. The chain is built from TRBV7-3 and TRBJ2-1; the match to TRBD1 covers 7 bases. V lost 5 bases and J lost 9; bases outside the gene matches: 10. This CDR3 has 14 residues. Germline V gene data show CDR1 as SGHTA and CDR2 as FQGTGA.

This chain joins TRBV4-3 and TRBJ2-3; TRBD2 might be the D (6 bases). The CDR3 is made up of 16 amino acids. Germline CDR1 is LGHNA and CDR2 is YSLEER. The ends were cut back, 0 bases at V and 4 bases at J, with 14 bases in the middle. Written as DNA, the CDR3 is TGCGCCAGCAGCCAAGAGCCGGGAGCCCCCCCAGATACGCAGTATTTT. This encodes CASSQEPGAPPDTQYF.

The rearrangement joins TRBV7-2 to TRBJ2-5; 7 bases line up with TRBD2. V gave up 1 base and J gave up 11 bases; unmatched junction bases: 13. This CDR3 has 15 amino acids. In germline, CDR1 is SGHTA, CDR2 FQGNSA. The DNA of the CDR3 is TGTGCCAGCAGCTTAGTTACCGGGGGAGGGAATGAGCAGTACTTC. Translating gives CASSLVTGGGNEQYF.

V usage is TRBV27 and J usage is TRBJ2-7, with D perhaps matching TRBD1 or TRBD2 (7 bases each). CDR1 is MNHEY, CDR2 SMNVEV, per germline (reference sequence). CDR3 length equals 16 residues. With 6 bases removed from V and 0 bases from J, the gap between germline ends came to 18 bases. The CDR3 DNA follows: TGTGCCAGCAGCCCAGGGGGGAGGGCCCTCTCCTACGAGCAGTACTTC. Its translation is CASSPGGRALSYEQYF.

The V call is TRBV4-1, the J call TRBJ2-7, with D unresolved. The V end was cut by 1 base, the J end by 2 bases, with 15 bases between. CDR3 size: 16 residues. Germline CDR1 reads MGHRA; CDR2 reads YSYEKL. This CDR3 is CASSQGLTYIPYEQYF. CDR3 nucleotides: TGCGCCAGCAGCCAAGGTTTGACCTATATTCCCTACGAGCAGTACTTC.

In nucleotides, the CDR3 is TGTGCCAGCAGACCTCGACAGGGGATGAACTATGGCTACACCTTC. Its translation: CASRPRQGMNYGYTF. This rearrangement joins TRBV27 to TRBJ1-2, with TRBD1 identical over 8 bases. The CDR3 contains 15 residues. Germline CDR1 is MNHEY and CDR2 is SMNVEV (reference sequence). The V and J ends lost 6 bases and 2 bases, in that order; junction bases with no gene match: 8.

With respect to this clonotype: A much larger clone lies one base from this, so it may be a read error. The chain links TRBV5-1 to TRBJ2-7; D gene uncertain. The end of the DNA aligns better with TRBJ2-4, so the J call may be wrong. Germline-derived CDR1 and CDR2 are SGHRS and YFSETQ. This CDR3 is built from 13 residues. CDR3 in amino acids: CASSWDQDGIQYF. The CDR3 DNA reads as TGCGCCAGCAGCTGGGATCAGGATGGCATTCAGTACTTC.

The chain carries TRBV20-1 and TRBJ2-7; tentatively, D is TRBD1 or TRBD2 (5 bases each). Germline CDR1 and CDR2: DFQATT and SNEGSKA (reference sequence). The CDR3 totals 13 residues. V lost 5 bases to trimming and J lost 5 bases, with 16 bases between them. CDR3 amino acids: CSAGTPTENEQYF. CDR3 DNA sequence: TGCAGTGCTGGGACCCCCACGGAGAACGAGCAGTACTTC.

The CDR3 coding sequence is TGTGCCAGCTCATCTAGCGGGAGGCACTACGAGCAGTACTTC. Amino acids: CASSSSGRHYEQYF. The gene calls are TRBV18 and TRBJ2-7; 11 positions match TRBD2. The CDR3 totals 14 residues. The J segment lost 3 bases and the V segment lost 5 bases, leaving 3 bases of the junction unmatched. The germline gives CDR1 KGHSH, CDR2 LQKENI. Full variable domain (missing parts from reference TRBV18 and TRBJ2-7): NAGVMQNPRHLVRRRGQEARLRCSPMKGHSHVYWYRQLPEEGLKFMVYLQKENIIDESGMPKERFSAEFPKEGPSILRIQQVVRGDSAAYFCASSSSGRHYEQYFGPGTRLTVT.

The chain carries TRBV7-2 and TRBJ2-7; no clear D. Trimming left V 5 bases short and J 2 bases short, with 7 bases between. Germline CDR1 is SGHTA and CDR2 is FQGNSA. The CDR3 totals 12 residues. The CDR3 sequence is CASSPIPYEQYF. The CDR3 DNA reads as TGTGCCAGCAGCCCCATCCCCTACGAGCAGTACTTC.

J is TRBJ1-5 and V is TRBV12-3 or TRBV12-4; no reliable D call. The CDR3 is made up of 13 amino acids. The V end lost 6 bases, the J end lost 4 bases, and 10 bases lay between the germline ends. CDR3 nucleotides: TGTGCCAGCAGGGATGGGCAGAATCAGCCCCAGCATTTT. It yields the protein CASRDGQNQPQHF.